Listed below are T cell receptor beta chains from one sample, sequenced in a study of vaccination and CD4 T cells after COVID-19. No antigen is known for these receptors. TCRdb re-called the PCR reads through MiXCR, storing one row per CDR3 protein. There are under 11,000 distinct CDR3 sequences in the sample; around 30% occur only once, and roughly a fifth lies in the top ten. The sequenced sample consisted of CD4+ T cells from blood, cultured in vitro. Receptors were obtained from a human donor in good health. CDR3s include the opening cysteine and the closing phenylalanine or tryptophan. Fields, in order: V gene, CDR3 length, clone size, D gene, J gene, CDR3 DNA, CDR3 protein. The D gene is left open where the match is weak. For some rows the clone size is stated as once, few or many, or as a class when expanded; others skip it.

>TRBV2|16|.|TRBD2|TRBJ2-1
TGTGCCAGCAGAGAACAGACTAGCGGGAGGGGCGATGAGCAGTTCTTC
CASREQTSGRGDEQFF
>TRBV20-1|13|few|.|TRBJ1-2
TGCAGTGCTAGAGTAACGGGAGTGGGAGGCTACACCTTC
CSARVTGVGGYTF
>TRBV7-9|14|.|.|TRBJ1-5
TGTGCCAGCAGCTTTGGGCAGACCAATCAGCCCCAGCATTTT
CASSFGQTNQPQHF
>TRBV19|14|few|TRBD1|TRBJ1-1
TGTGCCAGTACCACGACAGGGGGCGCGGGGGAAGCTTTCTTT
CASTTTGGAGEAFF
>TRBV7-2|14|.|.|TRBJ1-3
TGTGCCAGCAGCGGGCGGACTCGAAGGGACACCATATATTTT
CASSGRTRRDTIYF
>TRBV6-5|16|few|.|TRBJ2-2
TGTGCCAGCAGTTACTCGTCGGGACAGAACACCGGGGAGCTGTTTTTT
CASSYSSGQNTGELFF
>TRBV20-1|15|medium-sized|.|TRBJ1-6
TGCAGTGCTAGAGACCCGGGTCAGGGAAATTCACCCCTCCACTTT
CSARDPGQGNSPLHF
>TRBV7-7|15|few|.|TRBJ2-3
TGTGCTAGCAGCCCCCTGGGGGGACCCCCAAATACGCAGTATTTT
CASSPLGGPPNTQYF
>TRBV7-9|17|.|TRBD1|TRBJ2-7
TGTGCCAGCAGCTTAGCGAAGTCGGGACAGGGGGCTTGGGAGCAGTACTTC
CASSLAKSGQGAWEQYF
>TRBV7-9|15|.|TRBD2|TRBJ2-1
TGTGCCAGCAGCTTATTCGTTAGCGGGAGCCATGAGCAGTTCTTC
CASSLFVSGSHEQFF
>TRBV7-9|13|.|.|TRBJ1-1
TGTGCCAGCAGCCTAGTATCGGTCTCTGAAGCTTTCTTT
CASSLVSVSEAFF
>TRBV6-2/TRBV6-3|15|.|TRBD2|TRBJ2-7
TGTGCCAGCACCTCTAGCGGGGGGAGCTCCTACGAGCAGTACTTC
CASTSSGGSSYEQYF
>TRBV19|13|.|TRBD2|TRBJ2-1
TGTGCCAGTAGCGGGGGGGCTCTCAATGAGCAGTTCTTC
CASSGGALNEQFF
>TRBV15|15|medium-sized|TRBD1|TRBJ1-5
TGTGCCACCAGCAGACGCACAGGGGACTTGGGGCCCCAGCATTTT
CATSRRTGDLGPQHF
>TRBV25-1|13|few|.|TRBJ1-2
TGTGCCAGCAGTGCTGGGGCGATCTATGGCTACACCTTC
CASSAGAIYGYTF
>TRBV20-1|16|few|TRBD2|TRBJ2-3
TGCAGTGCTAGAGATGTACTAGCGGGACCCACAGATACGCAGTATTTT
CSARDVLAGPTDTQYF
>TRBV5-1|13|.|.|TRBJ1-1
TGCGCCAGCAGCTCAAAGGTGAACACTGAAGCTTTCTTT
CASSSKVNTEAFF
>TRBV9|14|few|.|TRBJ2-7
TGTGCCAGCAGCGTAGAACAGGGTTTACACGAGCAGTACTTC
CASSVEQGLHEQYF
>TRBV27|17|few|TRBD2|TRBJ2-1
TGTGCCAGCATATGGAGTTGGAGCGGGAGGACTTACAATGAGCAGTTCTTC
CASIWSWSGRTYNEQFF
>TRBV20-1|15|medium-sized|TRBD1|TRBJ1-5
TGCAGTGCTTCTATCGACAGGGTCCAGGGTCAGCCCCAGCATTTT
CSASIDRVQGQPQHF
>TRBV25-1|14|.|.|TRBJ1-1
TGTGCCAGCTCACAGGGAGGGATGAACACTGAAGCTTTCTTT
CASSQGGMNTEAFF
>TRBV6-1|16|few|.|TRBJ2-5
TGTGCCAGCAGGGGTTTCGGGAGACGGTACCAAGAGACCCAGTACTTC
CASRGFGRRYQETQYF
>TRBV7-3|15|.|TRBD2|TRBJ2-7
TGTGCCAGCAGCCTTACTAGCGGGATCGTCTACGAGCAGTACTTC
CASSLTSGIVYEQYF
>TRBV27|15|few|.|TRBJ2-1
TGTGCCAGCAGTACAACCCCTCCCCCCGCGGCAGGCCCGTTCTTC
CASSTTPPPAAGPFF
>TRBV24-1|13|.|.|TRBJ2-7
TGTGCCACCAGGGGTAGTGAAATGGACGAGCAGTACTTC
CATRGSEMDEQYF
>TRBV12-3/TRBV12-4|17|.|.|TRBJ2-5
TGTGCCAGCAGGAGATTAGGGGGAGAGGGGCCCCAAGAGACCCAGTACTTC
CASRRLGGEGPQETQYF
>TRBV11-2|15|.|.|TRBJ2-7
TGTGCCAGCAGCTTAGCCTTGGACGGTATCTACGAGCAGTACTTC
CASSLALDGIYEQYF
>TRBV4-1|16|.|.|TRBJ2-3
TGCGCCAGCAGCCAAGACGTGGGACCCATCACAGATACGCAGTATTTT
CASSQDVGPITDTQYF
>TRBV6-1|15|few|.|TRBJ1-5
TGTGCCAGCAGTCCTCGATTCAGTGGCAATCAGCCCCAGCATTTT
CASSPRFSGNQPQHF
>TRBV28|15|.|.|TRBJ1-2
TGTGCCAGCAGTCCTCCCCACAGTGTGACGTATGGCTACACCTTC
CASSPPHSVTYGYTF
>TRBV19|15|few|.|TRBJ1-2
TGTGCCAGTAGTATCGACGGGGGGCGCAGCTATGGCTACACCTTC
CASSIDGGRSYGYTF
>TRBV28|15|.|.|TRBJ2-1
TGTGCCAGCGGCTTGACGCCTAGCTCCTACAATGAGCAGTTCTTC
CASGLTPSSYNEQFF
>TRBV27|14|few|TRBD1|TRBJ1-5
TGTGCCAGTTGGGGACAGGGGAGCGGACAGCCCCAGCATTTT
CASWGQGSGQPQHF
>TRBV6-1|14|few|TRBD1|TRBJ1-1
TGTGCCAGCCCATCCGGGACAGGGGAGCGTCGGGCTTTCTTT
CASPSGTGERRAFF
>TRBV7-2|17|few|.|TRBJ1-6
TGTGCCAGCAGCCTTGTGGGACCGGGCTTGGGATATTCACCCCTCCACTTT
CASSLVGPGLGYSPLHF
>TRBV30|12|.|TRBD1|TRBJ2-7
TGTGCCCTCTCAGGGGGCTTGAACGAGCAGTACTTC
CALSGGLNEQYF
>TRBV27|11|few|.|TRBJ1-1
TGTGCCAGCCGTAGGGAGACAGAAGCTTTCTTT
CASRRETEAFF
>TRBV30|13|.|.|TRBJ2-2
TGTGCCTGGAGGCCCAATCCGGCCGGGGAGCTGTTTTTT
CAWRPNPAGELFF
>TRBV5-4|14|.|.|TRBJ1-5
TGTGCCAGCAGCTTCGGGGGAAGGAATCAGCCCCAGCATTTT
CASSFGGRNQPQHF
>TRBV7-3|13|few|.|TRBJ1-1
TGTGCCAGCAGCTTAACCGATGATACTGGAGCTTTCTTT
CASSLTDDTGAFF
>TRBV20-1|18|.|TRBD2|TRBJ2-4
TGCAGTGCTATCTCAGTAGTCCTAGCGGGATTAGCCAAAAACATTCAGTACTTC
CSAISVVLAGLAKNIQYF
>TRBV7-9|12|few|.|TRBJ2-5
TGTGCCAGCAGCTTAGGGCCCGGGGACCAGTACTTC
CASSLGPGDQYF
>TRBV6-2/TRBV6-3|13|few|TRBD2|TRBJ2-7
TGTGCCAGCGGACTTGGACTAGCGGGAGCACAATACTTC
CASGLGLAGAQYF
>TRBV7-3|19|.|TRBD2|TRBJ2-3
TGTGCCAGCAGCCCGCTGACTAGCGGCGTATTCGGCCGCTCAGATACGCAGTATTTT
CASSPLTSGVFGRSDTQYF
>TRBV29-1|14|.|.|TRBJ1-1
TGCAGCGGTGCCCCGGGGACACTGAACACTGAAGCTTTCTTT
CSGAPGTLNTEAFF